This TCR beta chain emerged from a study of T cells after yellow fever vaccination. General study findings and limits: Secondary responses were weaker yet peaked faster, day 5 versus 15. The booster saw the reappearance of most primary-vaccination clones (approximately 97% CD4, 80% to 90% CD8). Just a small share of clonotypes turned up in the CD4 compartment as well as the CD8 compartment.

TCRdb re-analysed the 5' RACE reads in MiXCR, keeping a single row per CDR3 protein. The table lists approximately 22,000 distinct CDR3 sequences, around 5% of them singletons, with approximately 20% in the top ten. There are many counts of this clonotype. In germline, CDR1 is DFQATT, CDR2 SNEGSKA (reference sequence). J was trimmed by 8 bases and V by 5 bases; bases with no gene match: 13. There are 15 residues in the CDR3. The TCR sequence derives from a man aged 18 to 29 who received the YFV17D yellow fever vaccine. This sample comprised PBMCs, either bulk or a sorted T-cell subset (CD4+, CD8+, memory, or dextramer-sorted; not recorded which), obtained roughly 46 days after the first yellow fever vaccination. V and J are TRBV20-1 and TRBJ2-1; TRBD1 matches at 9 bases. CDR3 coding DNA: TGCAGTGCTGGAACCGGGACAGGGATTTGGGATGAGCAGTTCTTC. It encodes CSAGTGTGIWDEQFF.